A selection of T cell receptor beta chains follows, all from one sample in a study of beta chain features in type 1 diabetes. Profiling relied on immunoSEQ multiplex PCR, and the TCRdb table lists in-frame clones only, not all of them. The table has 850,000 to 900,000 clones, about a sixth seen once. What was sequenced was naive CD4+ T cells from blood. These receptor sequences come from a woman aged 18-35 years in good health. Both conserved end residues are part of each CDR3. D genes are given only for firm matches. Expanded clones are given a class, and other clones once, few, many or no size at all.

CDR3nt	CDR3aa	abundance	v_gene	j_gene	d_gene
TGTGCCAGCAGCTTAGACAGGGGGCGCGGGTACGAGCAGTACTTC	CASSLDRGRGYEQYF	few	TRBV7-2	TRBJ2-7	TRBD1
TGTGCCATCAGTGAGGATCGGTACGAGCAGTACTTC	CAISEDRYEQYF	.	TRBV10-3	TRBJ2-7	.
TGTGCCAGCAGAAACCCAGATAAAGAGACCCAGTACTTC	CASRNPDKETQYF	.	TRBV6-5	TRBJ2-5	.
TGTGCCAGCTCACCCCTCGGGGCAGGGCCCGATCAGCCCCAGCATTTT	CASSPLGAGPDQPQHF	few	TRBV18	TRBJ1-5	.
TGCGCCAGCAGCTTGGCTAGCGGGAGTTCACGTGAGCAGTTCTTC	CASSLASGSSREQFF	few	TRBV5-1	TRBJ2-1	TRBD2
TGTGCCATCAGTGAGGGCAGAAGCTCCTACGAGCAGTACTTC	CAISEGRSSYEQYF	.	TRBV10-3	TRBJ2-7	.
TGTGCCAGCAGTTTGGCCTCAGGGAAACTACGTGTTGAGCAGTACTTC	CASSLASGKLRVEQYF	.	TRBV28	TRBJ2-7	.
TGTGCCAGCAGCTTGGGGACCCATGGGATGGGCCAGTACTTC	CASSLGTHGMGQYF	few	TRBV5-5	TRBJ2-5	.
TGTGCCAGCAGTTGGGTCCTAGCGGGAGAGGACACCGGGGAGCTGTTTTTT	CASSWVLAGEDTGELFF	.	TRBV2	TRBJ2-2	TRBD2
TGTGCCAGCACCGGACTAGCCGGGGAGCTGTTTTTT	CASTGLAGELFF	few	TRBV28	TRBJ2-2	TRBD2
TGCAGCGTTGACCCGCCTTCAGATACGCAGTATTTT	CSVDPPSDTQYF	few	TRBV29-1	TRBJ2-3	.
TGTGCCAGCAGCTTAACTGGGGACTTTAATGAGCAGTTCTTC	CASSLTGDFNEQFF	.	TRBV7-9	TRBJ2-1	.
TGTGCCAGCAGTAGGGGCAATCAGCCCCAGCATTTT	CASSRGNQPQHF	.	TRBV28	TRBJ1-5	.
TGTGCCAGCAACAGTCCGAGAGGGGATGGCTACACCTTC	CASNSPRGDGYTF	.	TRBV2	TRBJ1-2	.
TGCGCCAGCAGCCAAGAGCTTCTCTTGGATCTAGCGGCTTTATCCACCGGGGAGCTGTTTTTT	CASSQELLLDLAALSTGELFF	few	TRBV4-3	TRBJ2-2	TRBD2
TGTGCCAGCAACCGCCGGGGGGAGAACACTGAAGCTTTCTTT	CASNRRGENTEAFF	.	TRBV5-8	TRBJ1-1	.
TGTGCCAGCAGCGACCCCCCAGCGAACTATGGCTACACCTTC	CASSDPPANYGYTF	.	TRBV6-6	TRBJ1-2	.
TGTGCCAGCAGTTTAGCCAGCTCTGGCAATCAGCCCCAGCATTTT	CASSLASSGNQPQHF	.	TRBV28	TRBJ1-5	.
TGTGCCAGCAGTAACTCAGGGCAGGGGTACGAGCAGTACTTC	CASSNSGQGYEQYF	.	TRBV6-5	TRBJ2-7	.
TGTGCCAGCAGTGAAGCATGGGGCTTAGGGGAGACCCAGTACTTC	CASSEAWGLGETQYF	few	TRBV2	TRBJ2-5	.